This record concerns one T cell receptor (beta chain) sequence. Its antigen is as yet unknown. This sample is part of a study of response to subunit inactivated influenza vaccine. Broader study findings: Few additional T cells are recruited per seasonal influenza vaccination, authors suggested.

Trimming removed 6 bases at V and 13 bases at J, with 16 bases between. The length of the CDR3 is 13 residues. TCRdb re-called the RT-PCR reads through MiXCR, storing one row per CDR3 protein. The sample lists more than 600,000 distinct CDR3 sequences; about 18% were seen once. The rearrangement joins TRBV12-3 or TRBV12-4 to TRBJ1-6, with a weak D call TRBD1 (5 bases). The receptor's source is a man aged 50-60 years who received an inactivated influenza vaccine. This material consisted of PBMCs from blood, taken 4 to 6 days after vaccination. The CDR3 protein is CASSRQTGEPLHF. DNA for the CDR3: TGTGCCAGCAGCCGACAAACAGGAGAGCCCCTCCACTTT.